In this sample, the clone carrying this TCR beta chain turned up many times. TCRdb reprocessed the 5' RACE reads via MiXCR and lists one record per CDR3 protein. This table has hundreds of thousands of distinct CDR3 sequences, 9% to 15% appearing once. This sample was taken from a study of T cells after yellow fever vaccination. Germline V lookup: CDR1 LNHNV, CDR2 YYDKDF (reference sequence). Trimming removed 3 bases from V and 4 bases from J; junction bases left unmatched: 9. CDR3 length equals 16 residues. The specimen was PBMCs, collected on the day of the yellow fever booster vaccination. This chain uses TRBV15 with TRBJ2-1; 7 positions match TRBD2. The source is a man aged 25-45 years who received the YFV17D yellow fever vaccine. As DNA, the CDR3 is TGTGCCACCAGCAGGACCCTAGCGGAGAATTACAATGAGCAGTTCTTC. It specifies CATSRTLAENYNEQFF.